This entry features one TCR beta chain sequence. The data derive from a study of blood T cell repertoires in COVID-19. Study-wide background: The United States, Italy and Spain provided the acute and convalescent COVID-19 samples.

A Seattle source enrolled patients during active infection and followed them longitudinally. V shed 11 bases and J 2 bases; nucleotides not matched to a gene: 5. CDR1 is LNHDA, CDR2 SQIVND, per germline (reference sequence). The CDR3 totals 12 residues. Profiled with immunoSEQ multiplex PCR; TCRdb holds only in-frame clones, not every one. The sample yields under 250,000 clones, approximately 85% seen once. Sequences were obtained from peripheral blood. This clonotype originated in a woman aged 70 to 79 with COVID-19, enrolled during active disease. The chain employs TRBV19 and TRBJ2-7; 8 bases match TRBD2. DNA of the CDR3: TGTGCCTCCGCGGGGGGCCCCTACGAGCAGTACTTC. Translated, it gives CASAGGPYEQYF.